This T cell receptor beta chain derives from a study of blood T cell repertoires in COVID-19. Study at large: From the United States, Italy and Spain came samples of acute and convalescent COVID-19. The cDNA or gDNA used as material had been derived from T cells, B-cell-depleted T cells, or PBMCs.

V lost 6 bases to trimming and J lost 4 bases; unmatched junction nucleotides: 6. Germline V CDR1 and CDR2: LNHDA, SQIVND (reference sequence). This CDR3 comprises 14 residues. The authors' processing: Reference gene primers were amplified, and this amplification served to estimate nucleated cell counts. Generated by immunoSEQ multiplex PCR, the TCRdb table keeps only in-frame clones and is missing some. Clone size and the V and J calls come from that table; the DNA yielded D and trimming. This table holds about 240,000 clones, 80% to 85% found once. Material for sequencing was peripheral blood. This sequence was found in a woman in her late teens or twenties with acute or convalescent COVID-19. The rearrangement links TRBV19 to TRBJ2-7; 10 nucleotides agree with TRBD1. CDR3 in DNA: TGTGCCAGTAGCCTCGGACAGGGGGAATACGAGCAGTACTTC. This gives the protein CASSLGQGEYEQYF.